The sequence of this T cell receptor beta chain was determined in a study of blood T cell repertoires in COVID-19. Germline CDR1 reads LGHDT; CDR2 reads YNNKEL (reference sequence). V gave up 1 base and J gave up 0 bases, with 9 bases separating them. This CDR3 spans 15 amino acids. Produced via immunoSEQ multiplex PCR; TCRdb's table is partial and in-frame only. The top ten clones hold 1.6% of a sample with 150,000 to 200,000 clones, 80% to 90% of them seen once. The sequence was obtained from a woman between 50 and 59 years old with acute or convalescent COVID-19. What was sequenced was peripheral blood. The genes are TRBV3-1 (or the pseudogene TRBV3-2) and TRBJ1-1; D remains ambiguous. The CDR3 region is CASSQVGALNTEAFF. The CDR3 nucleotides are TGTGCCAGCAGCCAAGTCGGAGCTCTGAACACTGAAGCTTTCTTT.